These 16 T cell receptor beta chains originate from one sample sequenced in a study of response to subunit inactivated influenza vaccine. TCRdb ran MiXCR on the RT-PCR reads and lists one entry per CDR3 protein. The sample carries about 780,000 distinct CDR3 sequences, about a fifth recorded once. The sample in question was PBMCs from blood, obtained roughly 5 days after vaccination. The source of these receptors is a man aged 45-65 years who received an inactivated influenza vaccine.

This clonotype was picked up a small number of times. The chain employs TRBV5-1 and TRBJ2-2; D gene ambiguous. This CDR3 comprises 16 residues. Per germline, CDR1 SGHRS and CDR2 YFSETQ. Trimming cost V 3 bases and J 4 bases, with 16 bases left between them. Written as DNA, the CDR3 is TGCGCCAGCAGCTCGGGTTCGCTCCGCGGCACCGGGGAGCTGTTTTTT. Amino acids: CASSSGSLRGTGELFF.

This clonotype came up a few times. The genes are TRBV28 and TRBJ2-2; the D gene is possibly TRBD2 (6 bases). The CDR3 runs 15 residues. Germline V lookup: CDR1 MDHEN, CDR2 SYDVKM. The V and J ends lost 4 bases and 5 bases respectively, with 14 bases between them. The CDR3 sequence: CASSYGLARTGELFF. The DNA for the CDR3 is TGTGCCAGCAGTTACGGGCTAGCGAGAACCGGGGAGCTGTTTTTT. The complete variable domain, with remaining parts taken from reference TRBV28 and TRBJ2-2, reads DVKVTQSSRYLVKRTGEKVFLECVQDMDHENMFWYRQDPGLGLRLIYFSYDVKMKEKGDIPEGYSVSREKKERFSLILESASTNQTSMYLCASSYGLARTGELFFGEGSRLTVL.

This clonotype has a count of ten or more. The V gene is TRBV27, the J gene TRBJ2-2, with D maybe TRBD1 (6 bases). The germline CDR1 and CDR2 sequences are MNHEY and SMNVEV (reference sequence). Trimming took 3 bases from V and 7 from J, leaving 9 bases between them. There are 13 residues in the CDR3. The CDR3 loop reads CASSLQGYGELFF. The CDR3 DNA follows: TGTGCCAGCAGTTTGCAGGGGTACGGGGAGCTGTTTTTT.

This clonotype has a handful of counts. The chain is built from TRBV11-1 and TRBJ1-2; 8 bases match TRBD1. Germline V gives CDR1 SGHAT, CDR2 FQDESV (reference sequence). This CDR3 has 20 residues. V shed 6 bases and J 6 bases; nucleotides not matched to a gene: 27. In DNA, the CDR3 is TGTGCCAGCAGTAACATCCGACGTGGAATACGGACAGGGAGTCGCCATGGCTACACCTTC. Protein product: CASSNIRRGIRTGSRHGYTF.

This clonotype was detected many times. V is TRBV24-1 and J is TRBJ1-6, with D unclear. Germline CDR1 KGHDR, CDR2 SFDVKD. This CDR3 has 13 amino acids. Trimming took off 4 bases at V and 6 bases at J, with 6 bases between the two ends. The CDR3 loop reads CATSEQPNSPLHF. CDR3 nucleotide sequence: TGTGCCACCAGTGAGCAGCCTAATTCACCCCTCCACTTT.

The chain links TRBV12-3 or TRBV12-4 to TRBJ2-1, with 7 bases that match TRBD1. V trimming: 6 bases; J trimming: 0 bases; junction bases outside the gene matches: 5. The CDR3 loop spans 15 amino acids. CDR3 sequence reads: CASRSDRDSYNEQFF. Here the CDR3 DNA reads TGTGCCAGCAGATCTGACAGGGACTCCTACAATGAGCAGTTCTTC.

The chain has TRBV12-3 or TRBV12-4 and TRBJ2-7; D assignment may be TRBD1 or TRBD2 (6 bases each). V lost 5 bases to trimming and J lost 3 bases, with 14 bases between them. The CDR3 length is 14 residues. CDR3: CASSGGGGIYEQYF. The CDR3 DNA reads TGTGCCAGCAGTGGAGGAGGGGGGATCTACGAGCAGTACTTC.

A single count supports this clonotype. V usage is TRBV10-3 and J usage is TRBJ1-3; D ambiguous. V lost 6 bases and J lost 0, with 9 bases in between. The CDR3 covers 14 residues. The germline V gene encodes CDR1 ENHRY and CDR2 SYGVKD. DNA of the CDR3: TGTGCCATCAGGAATAGAGGCTCTGGAAACACCATATATTTT. Protein: CAIRNRGSGNTIYF.

V usage is TRBV7-9 and J usage is TRBJ2-7, with D possibly TRBD1 on 6 matching bases. V lost 5 bases and J 3 bases, leaving 11 bases between the germline ends. This CDR3 is built from 13 residues. The germline gives CDR1 SEHNR, CDR2 FQNEAQ (reference sequence). CDR3 amino acids: CASSTLDSYEQYF. DNA of the CDR3: TGTGCCAGCAGCACATTGGACAGCTACGAGCAGTACTTC.

This clonotype appeared once. This chain uses TRBV3-1 with TRBJ2-1, with 8 bases that match TRBD2. Germline V CDR1 and CDR2: LGHDT, YNNKEL (reference sequence). This CDR3 spans 18 amino acids. J gave up 4 bases and V 5 bases, and 16 bases lay outside the gene matches. This CDR3 is CASSTVLSGAGGYNEQFF. Written as DNA, the CDR3 is TGTGCCAGCAGCACCGTCCTCTCCGGGGCGGGGGGATACAATGAGCAGTTCTTC.

The V and J genes are TRBV5-5 and TRBJ1-6; no reliable D call. Trimming left V 4 bases short and J 10 bases short, with 18 bases between. Looked up from germline, CDR1 is SGHKS and CDR2 is YYEKEE (reference sequence). The CDR3 covers 15 residues. CDR3 residues: CASSLLFGIWSPLHF. CDR3 bases: TGTGCCAGCAGCCTCCTTTTTGGGATATGGTCACCCCTCCACTTT.

The gene calls are TRBV7-2 and TRBJ2-7; 7 bases match TRBD2. Trimming cost V 5 bases and J 2 bases; bases outside gene matches: 9. CDR3 length: 15 amino acids. Germline loops: CDR1 SGHTA, CDR2 FQGNSA. The CDR3 here is CASSQGLQYTYEQYF. Written as DNA, the CDR3 is TGTGCCAGCAGCCAGGGACTACAGTATACCTACGAGCAGTACTTC.

V is TRBV29-1 and J is TRBJ2-1, with TRBD1 identical over 9 bases. Trimming took 7 bases from V and 6 from J; bases not matched to a gene: 7. The CDR3 sequence is 13 residues long. From germline, CDR1 is SQVTM and CDR2 ANQGSEA. The CDR3 here is CSAEGQGFNEQFF. The DNA of the CDR3 is TGCAGCGCGGAGGGACAGGGATTCAATGAGCAGTTCTTC.

This chain connects TRBV5-1 to TRBJ2-7, with 7 bases fitting TRBD1. CDR3 length equals 14 residues. The V gene end was trimmed by 5 bases and the J gene end by 0 bases; junction bases not matched to a gene: 5. Germline assignment: CDR1 SGHRS and CDR2 YFSETQ. DNA of the CDR3: TGCGCCAGCAGGGCCGGGACAGACTCCTACGAGCAGTACTTC. As protein: CASRAGTDSYEQYF. The variable domain in full, with the rest retrieved from reference TRBV5-1 and TRBJ2-7, is KAGVTQTPRYLIKTRGQQVTLSCSPISGHRSVSWYQQTPGQGLQFLFEYFSETQRNKGNFPGRFSGRQFSNSRSEMNVSTLELGDSALYLCASRAGTDSYEQYFGPGTRLTVT.

This clonotype has a handful of counts. This rearrangement joins TRBV7-2 to TRBJ1-6; TRBD1 is a possible D gene (6 bases). The germline V gene has CDR1 SGHTA and CDR2 FQGNSA. Deletions cut 1 base from V and 9 bases from J, with 13 bases between. The CDR3 runs 15 residues. CDR3 in DNA: TGTGCCAGCAGCTTAGACGACAGGCTACTTTCACCCCTCCACTTT. Translating gives CASSLDDRLLSPLHF.

V usage is TRBV5-1 and J usage is TRBJ1-6; D remains unclear. There are 13 residues in the CDR3. CDR1 and CDR2 (germline): SGHRS, YFSETQ. V was trimmed by 2 bases and J by 7 bases, leaving 7 bases between them. The CDR3 sequence: CASSLTENSPLHF. The CDR3 region has the DNA TGCGCCAGCAGCTTAACCGAGAATTCACCCCTCCACTTT.